This T cell receptor (beta chain) was captured by sequencing in a study of blood T cell repertoires in COVID-19. About the research overall: Acute and convalescent COVID-19 samples came from the United States, Italy and Spain. The analysed material was cDNA or gDNA that came from T cells, B-cell-depleted T cells, or PBMCs.

In the source study's methods: Estimated nucleated cell counts came from reference gene primer amplification. Assay: immunoSEQ multiplex PCR; the TCRdb copy retains only in-frame clones and omits some. V and J calls and clone size are given by that table; D and trimming were obtained from the DNA. This table holds about 130,000 clones, approximately 88% found once. Germline V CDR1 and CDR2: MNHEY, SVGEGT. This CDR3 is 15 amino acids long. V gave up 2 bases and J gave up 0 bases, with 11 bases separating them. The sample consisted of peripheral blood. The TCR sequence derives from a man aged 50-59 years with acute or convalescent COVID-19. The V call is TRBV6-2 or TRBV6-3, the J call TRBJ2-7; D perhaps matches TRBD2 (5 bases). CDR3 coding DNA: TGTGCCAGCAGTTACCCGGCGGGCCTCTCCTACGAGCAGTACTTC. It yields the protein CASSYPAGLSYEQYF.